This T cell receptor (beta chain) was found in a study of CD8 T cells in ankylosing spondylitis. This clonotype was seen a handful of times. The germline V and J ends were trimmed by 3 bases and 3 bases, with 9 bases remaining between them. The CDR3 is 14 amino acids. Using its own MiXCR run on the 5' RACE reads, TCRdb lists one record per CDR3 protein. This sample has more than 25,000 distinct CDR3 sequences; about 14% occur once, and the top ten carry 30% to 40%. The chain couples TRBV12-3 or TRBV12-4 to TRBJ2-1, with D possibly matching TRBD1 (5 bases). The sequenced sample consisted of blood. This clonotype originated in a male donor with ankylosing spondylitis or in good health (not recorded which). The CDR3 nucleotides read TGTGCCAGCAGTTTCACAGGAAACTACAATGAGCAGTTCTTC. Encoded protein: CASSFTGNYNEQFF.